Below, 18 T cell receptor beta chains from the same sample are listed, as sequenced in a study of T-cell reconstitution after alpha-beta-depleted transplantation in children. As it was prepared, the TCRbeta library received unique molecular identifiers. TCRdb fed the PCR reads into MiXCR, producing one record per CDR3 protein. The sample has 150,000 to 250,000 distinct CDR3 sequences; roughly 15% are singletons. The sequencing here drew on PBMCs from the stem cell graft donor, taken from the stem cell graft. These receptor sequences come from a human donor who donated a stem cell graft to a child with acute lymphoblastic leukemia.

This clonotype was counted many times. The chain employs TRBV12-3 or TRBV12-4 and TRBJ2-1; D possibly uses TRBD1 or TRBD2 (5 bases each). The CDR3 length is 12 residues. V was clipped by 6 bases and J by 9 bases, with 12 bases between them. The CDR3 DNA reads TGTGCCAGCAGCCTAGGGACGGGTGAGCAGTTCTTC. This encodes CASSLGTGEQFF.

This clonotype was counted at least ten times. This chain joins TRBV12-3 or TRBV12-4 and TRBJ2-1; 8 nucleotides match TRBD2. This CDR3 comprises 14 residues. V shed 5 bases and J 2 bases; nucleotides not matched to a gene: 2. This CDR3 is CASSPGGPYNEQFF. As DNA, the CDR3 is TGTGCCAGCAGTCCGGGAGGGCCCTACAATGAGCAGTTCTTC.

This clonotype was counted ten times or more. This chain uses TRBV29-1 with TRBJ2-2, with D maybe TRBD1 (5 bases). The CDR3 totals 14 residues. Deletions cut 4 bases from V and 0 bases from J, with 9 bases between. The germline CDR1 and CDR2 sequences are SQVTM and ANQGSEA. Here the CDR3 DNA reads TGCAGCGTTGCCAGGGATGCGAACACCGGGGAGCTGTTTTTT. Amino acids: CSVARDANTGELFF.

At least ten counts were recorded for this clonotype. The chain recombines TRBV28 with TRBJ1-1, with 8 bases identical to TRBD1. The CDR3 length is 15 residues. Looked up from germline, CDR1 is MDHEN and CDR2 is SYDVKM. Germline trimming cut 11 bases from V and 6 bases from J; bases unmatched to any gene: 17. CDR3 bases: TGTGCCGGAGCGAGATGGGGCAGGGGGCGCCCTGAAGCTTTCTTT. As protein: CAGARWGRGRPEAFF. The whole variable domain, filled in from reference TRBV28 and TRBJ1-1, reads DVKVTQSSRYLVKRTGEKVFLECVQDMDHENMFWYRQDPGLGLRLIYFSYDVKMKEKGDIPEGYSVSREKKERFSLILESASTNQTSMYLCAGARWGRGRPEAFFGQGTRLTVV.

This clonotype was recorded a few times. The chain carries TRBV5-5 and TRBJ2-7; perhaps D is TRBD1 or TRBD2 (5 bases each). V was trimmed by 3 bases and J by 2 bases, leaving 12 bases between them. Germline assignment: CDR1 SGHKS and CDR2 YYEKEE (reference sequence). This CDR3 comprises 14 residues. The CDR3 region is CASSSRDGTYEQYF. As DNA, the CDR3 is TGTGCCAGCAGCTCCCGGGACGGAACCTACGAGCAGTACTTC.

The J gene is TRBJ2-5, the V gene TRBV11-1, with 7 bases matching TRBD2. CDR3 length: 14 residues. Germline values: CDR1 SGHAT, CDR2 FQDESV (reference sequence). V dropped 5 bases and J dropped 4; count of bases not matched to a gene: 7. CDR3 region: CASSQERGRETQYF. CDR3 DNA sequence: TGTGCCAGCAGCCAGGAGCGGGGACGAGAGACCCAGTACTTC.

For this clonotype: This may come from a read error, since a much larger clone is one base off. The chain recombines TRBV5-1 with TRBJ2-3; 7 bases fit TRBD1. Germline-derived CDR1 and CDR2 are SGHRS and YFSETQ. This CDR3 comprises 14 residues. This chain's CDR3 is CASSLDRGTNTQYF. CDR3 DNA: TGCGCCAGCAGCTTGGACAGGGGCACAAATACGCAGTATTTT.

This chain connects TRBV3-1 to TRBJ2-3; 8 bases fit TRBD2. The germline gives CDR1 LGHDT, CDR2 YNNKEL (reference sequence). Germline trimming cut 4 bases from V and 1 base from J; bases unmatched to any gene: 7. CDR3 size: 16 residues. The CDR3: CASSPELAGGTDTQYF. CDR3 in DNA: TGTGCCAGCAGCCCCGAGCTAGCGGGCGGCACAGATACGCAGTATTTT.

This clonotype was detected ten times or more. The chain is built from TRBV29-1 and TRBJ1-1, with D possibly matching TRBD1 (5 bases). The CDR3 has 14 amino acids. V lost 0 bases, J lost 4 bases, and 12 bases lay in between. In germline, CDR1 is SQVTM, CDR2 ANQGSEA. The CDR3 loop is CSVEDLGLGTEAFF. The DNA of the CDR3 is TGCAGCGTTGAAGATCTGGGGCTCGGCACTGAAGCTTTCTTT.

The chain uses TRBV20-1 and TRBJ2-3, with D perhaps matching TRBD2 (6 bases). Germline CDR1 and CDR2: DFQATT and SNEGSKA (reference sequence). V was cut by 5 bases and J by 4 bases, with 16 bases left in between. The CDR3 has 14 residues. CDR3 coding DNA: TGCAGTGCTGAACCGGGACTCGGGGCAGATACGCAGTATTTT. This sequence encodes CSAEPGLGADTQYF.

The chain carries TRBV5-4 and TRBJ2-7; D is unresolved. The CDR3 is 13 amino acids. From germline, CDR1 is SGHNT and CDR2 YYREEE (reference sequence). Trimming removed 4 bases from V and 7 bases from J, with 15 bases in between. CDR3 in amino acids: CASSTSTGGEQYF. In DNA form, the CDR3 reads TGTGCCAGCAGCACTTCTACCGGTGGGGAGCAGTACTTC.

The rearrangement links TRBV5-4 to TRBJ2-5; tentatively, D is TRBD1 (6 bases). Germline CDR1 SGHNT, CDR2 YYREEE (reference sequence). V was trimmed by 4 bases and J by 5 bases, leaving 15 bases between them. The CDR3 is 14 residues long. In DNA form, the CDR3 reads TGTGCCAGCAGCGCACACAGGGAGAGGGAGACCCAGTACTTC. This codes for CASSAHRERETQYF.

The rearrangement uses TRBV6-7 and TRBJ1-2; TRBD1 is a possible D gene (5 bases). TRBV6-7 qualifies as an ORF whose function is uncertain. CDR3 length equals 16 residues. Trimming shortened V by 2 bases and J by 2 bases, and 15 bases separated the two germline ends. The CDR3 reads CASSYPQGRLNYGYTF. CDR3 coding DNA: TGTGCCAGCAGTTACCCTCAGGGCAGGCTCAACTATGGCTACACCTTC.

This clonotype has at least ten counts. The CDR3 nucleotides read TGTGCCAGCAGTTACCCGAATGCGGGACTAGCGGGTTACAATGAGCAGTTCTTC. As protein: CASSYPNAGLAGYNEQFF. This chain uses TRBV6-2 or TRBV6-3 with TRBJ2-1, with TRBD2 matching 12 bases. CDR1 MNHEY and CDR2 SVGEGT come from the germline V gene. Trimming removed 2 bases from V and 4 bases from J; junction bases left unmatched: 9. The CDR3 is made up of 18 amino acids.

This clonotype was counted ten times or more. This sequence joins TRBV7-9 and TRBJ2-6, with D perhaps TRBD1 (5 bases). Trimming removed 1 base at V and 1 base at J, with 8 bases between. This CDR3 is built from 16 residues. In germline, CDR1 is SEHNR, CDR2 FQNEAQ (reference sequence). The CDR3 nucleotides read TGTGCCAGCAGCTTAGACAGGCAGTCTGGGGCCAACGTCCTGACTTTC. As protein: CASSLDRQSGANVLTF. The complete variable domain, with remaining parts taken from reference TRBV7-9 and TRBJ2-6, reads DTGVSQNPRHKITKRGQNVTFRCDPISEHNRLYWYRQTLGQGPEFLTYFQNEAQLEKSRLLSDRFSAERPKGSFSTLEIQRTEQGDSAMYLCASSLDRQSGANVLTFGAGSRLTVL.

This clonotype was picked up many times. This chain joins TRBV5-1 and TRBJ2-3; 14 positions agree with TRBD2. Germline V gene data show CDR1 as SGHRS and CDR2 as YFSETQ. CDR3 length: 16 residues. V shed 4 bases and J 5 bases; nucleotides not matched to a gene: 6. The CDR3 sequence: CASSPRLAGGEDTQYF. For the CDR3, the DNA is TGCGCCAGCAGCCCCAGACTAGCGGGAGGGGAAGATACGCAGTATTTT.

At least ten counts were recorded for this clonotype. V and J are TRBV29-1 and TRBJ2-1; 10 nucleotides agree with TRBD2. The length of the CDR3 is 14 residues. V lost 6 bases to trimming and J lost 10 bases; unmatched junction nucleotides: 12. Germline assignment: CDR1 SQVTM and CDR2 ANQGSEA. As DNA, the CDR3 is TGCAGCGTCCTGGAGCGGGAGGGCCGGCAAGAGCAGTTCTTC. Its protein is CSVLEREGRQEQFF.

DNA for the CDR3: TGTGCCAGCAGCTTAGCCCCGGTCCCCACCTACGAGCAGTACTTC. Translating it yields CASSLAPVPTYEQYF. The chain carries TRBV7-6 and TRBJ2-7; D gene ambiguous. Trimming took off 0 bases at V and 2 bases at J, with 11 bases between the two ends. The germline V gene has CDR1 SGHVS and CDR2 FNYEAQ. The CDR3 is 15 residues long.